One T cell receptor beta chain is described in this entry. Its target is unknown. The PCR had 60 Vbeta and 13 Jbeta primers. Some clones are missing from TCRdb's copy, which holds only in-frame ones; the method was immunoSEQ multiplex PCR. The sample has about 100,000 clones, about three quarters seen once; the top ten hold about 7%. These data originate in a study of cytomegalovirus exposure and HLA in healthy donors. General observations from the study: Beyond CMV serostatus, there was no information to go on about immune exposure. Among TCR beta chains of equal frequency, HLA-associated ones were more clonally expanded in a later analysis. TCR beta V- and J-gene trimming, according to a later analysis, was linked to a missense DCLRE1C variant.

The CDR3 has 14 amino acids. The V and J ends lost 4 bases and 4 bases, in that order; junction bases with no gene match: 3. Germline assignment: CDR1 SGDLS and CDR2 YYNGEE. The receptor was derived from a man aged 40-49 years in good health and CMV-seropositive. The sample consisted of PBMCs. This chain links TRBV9 with TRBJ2-5, with TRBD2 matching 11 bases. CDR3 in DNA: TGTGCCAGCAGCCCGGGACTAGCGGCAGAGACCCAGTACTTC. It yields the protein CASSPGLAAETQYF.